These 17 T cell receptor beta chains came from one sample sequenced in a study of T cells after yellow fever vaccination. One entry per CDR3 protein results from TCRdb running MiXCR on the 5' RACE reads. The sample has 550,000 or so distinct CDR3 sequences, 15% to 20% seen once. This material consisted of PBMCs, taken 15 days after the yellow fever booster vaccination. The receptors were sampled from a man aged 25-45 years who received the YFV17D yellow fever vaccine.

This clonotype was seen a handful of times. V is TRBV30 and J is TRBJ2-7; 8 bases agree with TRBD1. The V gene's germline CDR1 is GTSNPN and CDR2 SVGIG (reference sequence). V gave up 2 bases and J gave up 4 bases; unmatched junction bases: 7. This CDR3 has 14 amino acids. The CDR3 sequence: CAWSNDRGNYEQYF. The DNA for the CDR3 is TGTGCCTGGAGTAATGACAGGGGAAATTACGAGCAGTACTTC.

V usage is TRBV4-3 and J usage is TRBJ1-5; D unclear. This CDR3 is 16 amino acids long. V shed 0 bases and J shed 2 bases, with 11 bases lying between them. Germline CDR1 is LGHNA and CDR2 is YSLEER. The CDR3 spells CASSQDRADGNQPQHF. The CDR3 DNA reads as TGCGCCAGCAGCCAAGATAGGGCAGATGGCAATCAGCCCCAGCATTTT.

The chain's CDR3 is CASSVTGRAGRDTQYF. The DNA of the CDR3 is TGTGCCAGCAGCGTGACCGGGAGGGCCGGTAGAGATACGCAGTATTTT. V gene TRBV7-9 combines with J gene TRBJ2-3, with 8 bases identical to TRBD2. This CDR3 has 16 residues. CDR1 SEHNR and CDR2 FQNEAQ come from the germline V gene (reference sequence). Losses at the gene ends were 5 bases for V and 5 bases for J; bases not matched to a gene: 12.

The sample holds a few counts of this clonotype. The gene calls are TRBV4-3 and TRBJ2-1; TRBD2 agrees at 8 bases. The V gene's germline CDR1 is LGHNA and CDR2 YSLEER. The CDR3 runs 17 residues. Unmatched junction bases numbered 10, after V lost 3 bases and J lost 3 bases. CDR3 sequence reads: CASSHLAGAGSYNEQFF. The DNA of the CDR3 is TGCGCCAGCAGCCACCTAGCGGGCGCAGGCAGCTACAATGAGCAGTTCTTC.

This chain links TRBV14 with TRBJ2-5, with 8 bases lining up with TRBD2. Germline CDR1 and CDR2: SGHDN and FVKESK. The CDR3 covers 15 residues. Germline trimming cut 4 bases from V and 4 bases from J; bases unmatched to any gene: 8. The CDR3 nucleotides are TGTGCCAGCAGCCTTTGGGCGGGAGGCGGAGAGACCCAGTACTTC. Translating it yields CASSLWAGGGETQYF.

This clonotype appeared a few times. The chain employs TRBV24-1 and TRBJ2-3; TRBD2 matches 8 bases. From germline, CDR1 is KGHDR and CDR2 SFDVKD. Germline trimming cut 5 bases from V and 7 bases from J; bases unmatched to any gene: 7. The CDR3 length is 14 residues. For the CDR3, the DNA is TGTGCCACCAGTGCAAGCGGGAGTAGTTATACGCAGTATTTT. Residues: CATSASGSSYTQYF.

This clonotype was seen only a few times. The CDR3 coding sequence is TGCGCCAGCAGACGAGGCGGGAGCCGTACGCAGTATTTT. It specifies CASRRGGSRTQYF. V usage is TRBV5-1 and J usage is TRBJ2-3; 7 bases are a match to TRBD2. Germline V gene sequence: CDR1 SGHRS, CDR2 YFSETQ. The CDR3 loop spans 13 amino acids. V was pared by 5 bases and J by 8 bases, with 8 bases of the junction left unmatched.

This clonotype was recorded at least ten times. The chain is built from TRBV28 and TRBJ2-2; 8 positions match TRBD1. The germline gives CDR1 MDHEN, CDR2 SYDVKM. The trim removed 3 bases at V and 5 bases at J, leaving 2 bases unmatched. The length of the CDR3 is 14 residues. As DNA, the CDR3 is TGTGCCAGCAGTTTCAGGGGGCGGACCGGGGAGCTGTTTTTT. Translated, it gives CASSFRGRTGELFF.

CDR3 loop: CSARAASGGTGELFF. In DNA form, the CDR3 reads TGCAGTGCTAGAGCCGCTAGCGGGGGCACCGGGGAGCTGTTTTTT. The chain links TRBV20-1 to TRBJ2-2; 10 bases are a match to TRBD2. V was clipped by 1 base and J by 4 bases; unmatched bases: 3. Germline V gene sequence: CDR1 DFQATT, CDR2 SNEGSKA (reference sequence). The CDR3 length is 15 residues.

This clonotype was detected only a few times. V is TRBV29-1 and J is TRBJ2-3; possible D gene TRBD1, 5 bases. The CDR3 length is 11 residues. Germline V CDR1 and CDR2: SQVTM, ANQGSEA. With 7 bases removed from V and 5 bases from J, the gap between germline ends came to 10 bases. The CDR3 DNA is TGCAGCGACGCCCAGGGAGATACGCAGTATTTT. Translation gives CSDAQGDTQYF.

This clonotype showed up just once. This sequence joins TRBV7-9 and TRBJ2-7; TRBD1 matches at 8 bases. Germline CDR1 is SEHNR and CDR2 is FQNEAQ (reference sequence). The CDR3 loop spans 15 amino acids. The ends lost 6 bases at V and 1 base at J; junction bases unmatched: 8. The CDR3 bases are TGTGCCAGCAGTTTTATGGACAGGGTATCCTACGAGCAGTACTTC. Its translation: CASSFMDRVSYEQYF.

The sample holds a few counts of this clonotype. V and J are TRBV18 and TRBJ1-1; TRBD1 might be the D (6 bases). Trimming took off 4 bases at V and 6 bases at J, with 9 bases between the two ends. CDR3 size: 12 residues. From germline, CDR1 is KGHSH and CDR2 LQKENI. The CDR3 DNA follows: TGTGCCAGCTCACAGGGGGTCTCTGAAGCTTTCTTT. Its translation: CASSQGVSEAFF.

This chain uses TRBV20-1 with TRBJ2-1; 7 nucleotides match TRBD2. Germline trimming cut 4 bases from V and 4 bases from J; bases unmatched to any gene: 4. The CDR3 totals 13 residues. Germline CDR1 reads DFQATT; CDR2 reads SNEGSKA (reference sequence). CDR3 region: CSATGTKYNEQFF. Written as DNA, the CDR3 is TGCAGTGCTACTGGGACTAAATACAATGAGCAGTTCTTC.

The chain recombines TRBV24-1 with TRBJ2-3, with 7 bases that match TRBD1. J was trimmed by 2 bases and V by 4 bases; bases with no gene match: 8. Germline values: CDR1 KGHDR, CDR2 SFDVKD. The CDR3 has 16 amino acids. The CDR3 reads CATSDSRTGATDTQYF. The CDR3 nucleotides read TGTGCCACCAGTGACTCTAGGACAGGCGCCACAGATACGCAGTATTTT.

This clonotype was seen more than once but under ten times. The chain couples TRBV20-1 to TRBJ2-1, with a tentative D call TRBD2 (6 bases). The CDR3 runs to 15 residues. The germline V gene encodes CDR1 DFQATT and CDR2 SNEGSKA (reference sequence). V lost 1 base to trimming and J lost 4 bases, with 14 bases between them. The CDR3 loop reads CSARARDLTYNEQFF. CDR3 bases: TGCAGTGCTAGAGCCCGGGACTTAACTTACAATGAGCAGTTCTTC.

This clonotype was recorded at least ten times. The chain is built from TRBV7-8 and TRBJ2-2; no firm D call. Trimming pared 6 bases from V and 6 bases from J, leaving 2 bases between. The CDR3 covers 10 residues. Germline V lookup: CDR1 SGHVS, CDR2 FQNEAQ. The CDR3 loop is CASSSGELFF. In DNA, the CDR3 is TGTGCCAGCAGTTCCGGGGAGCTGTTTTTT.

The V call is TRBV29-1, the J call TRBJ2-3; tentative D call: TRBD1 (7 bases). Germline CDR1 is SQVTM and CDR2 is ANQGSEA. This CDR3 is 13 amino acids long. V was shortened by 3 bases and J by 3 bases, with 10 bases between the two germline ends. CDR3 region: CSVDQGGTDTQYF. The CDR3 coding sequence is TGCAGCGTTGATCAGGGGGGAACAGATACGCAGTATTTT.